This T cell receptor beta chain was observed in a study of beta chain features in type 1 diabetes. Study-wide background: Examination of sorted cells across all samples involved approximately 100,000,000 cells. Study findings and constraints: Insertions were fewer and deletions more numerous at VDJ junctions in type 1 diabetes patients.

Using CD45RO/CCR7/CD25/CD127/CD95/CD27, CD4+ naive, central memory, regulatory and stem cell-like memory cells were sorted. This CDR3 is 14 amino acids long. The V end lost 4 bases, the J end lost 4 bases, and 12 bases lay between the germline ends. CDR1 and CDR2 from the germline V gene are SGHRS and YFSETQ. The investigators reverse transcribed all of the isolated RNA, so they sequenced expressed TCRB transcripts. The repertoire was sequenced with immunoSEQ multiplex PCR; TCRdb's copy has only in-frame clones and lacks some. The repertoire includes around 500,000 clones, around 28% of them detected once, and 0.05% to 0.065% sits in the top ten. Concerning this clone: Its antigen is undetermined.

The chain joins TRBV5-1 to TRBJ2-1; TRBD2 might be the D (6 bases). This clonotype was obtained from a man between 18 and 35 years old in good health. Sample: naive CD4+ T cells from blood. This CDR3 is CASSIEAGYNEQFF. The CDR3 nucleotides are TGCGCCAGCAGCATTGAGGCGGGGTACAATGAGCAGTTCTTC.